Following are 14 T cell receptor beta chains from one sample sequenced in a study of blood T cells in healthy people across ages. Primers used in a second PCR of about 6 to 11 cycles were a sample-barcoded 5' primer and a J-beta primer mix. TCRdb re-called the 5' RACE reads with MiXCR, one entry per CDR3 protein. The table records 650,000 to 1,000,000 distinct CDR3 sequences, about 45% of them present only once. Sample: blood. These receptors were obtained from a man older than 75 in good health.

V is TRBV20-1 and J is TRBJ2-5; 7 nucleotides line up with TRBD2. Germline V gene sequence: CDR1 DFQATT, CDR2 SNEGSKA (reference sequence). V trimming: 3 bases; J trimming: 7 bases; junction bases outside the gene matches: 5. The CDR3 contains 12 residues. CDR3 protein: CSARQPGGTQYF. In DNA form, the CDR3 reads TGCAGTGCTAGGCAGCCGGGAGGGACCCAGTACTTC.

The chain employs TRBV27 and TRBJ1-2; 9 bases match TRBD1. The length of the CDR3 is 15 residues. CDR1 is MNHEY, CDR2 SMNVEV, per germline (reference sequence). With 5 bases clipped from V and 4 bases from J, the junction kept 8 bases outside the gene matches. This CDR3 is CASSISGTGIYGYTF. As DNA, the CDR3 is TGTGCCAGCAGTATCTCCGGGACAGGGATCTATGGCTACACCTTC.

The V gene is TRBV3-1, the J gene TRBJ2-7; the match to TRBD1 covers 9 bases. CDR1 is LGHDT, CDR2 YNNKEL, per germline (reference sequence). With 4 bases clipped from V and 4 bases from J, the junction kept 5 bases outside the gene matches. The CDR3 has 14 residues. This chain's CDR3 is CASSLDRGWYEQYF. CDR3 sequence (DNA): TGTGCCAGCAGCCTCGACAGGGGGTGGTACGAGCAGTACTTC.

V and J are TRBV11-2 and TRBJ2-7; the match to TRBD1 covers 10 bases. The CDR3 has 15 amino acids. Germline V gene data show CDR1 as SGHAT and CDR2 as FQNNGV. The J segment lost 4 bases and the V segment lost 4 bases, leaving 7 bases of the junction unmatched. CDR3 nucleotides: TGTGCCAGCAGCTGGAAGGACAGGGGGTATTACGAGCAGTACTTC. Translated: CASSWKDRGYYEQYF.

This chain uses TRBV12-3 or TRBV12-4 with TRBJ1-4; D ambiguous. The CDR3 length is 15 residues. V lost 3 bases and J 8 bases, leaving 16 bases between the germline ends. CDR3 nucleotides: TGTGCCAGCAGTTTGCCCCGCAGCACAAAGGAAAAACTGTTTTTT. Its protein is CASSLPRSTKEKLFF.

The V and J genes are TRBV5-5 and TRBJ1-5, with D possibly being TRBD1 (5 bases). The germline V and J ends were trimmed by 4 bases and 4 bases, with 12 bases remaining between them. Germline lookup yields CDR1 SGHKS and CDR2 YYEKEE (reference sequence). This CDR3 is 14 amino acids long. The CDR3 protein is CASSTDIPNQPQHF. The CDR3 DNA is TGTGCCAGCAGCACGGACATCCCAAATCAGCCCCAGCATTTT.

This chain uses TRBV20-1 with TRBJ2-1; the D gene is possibly TRBD2 (6 bases). V lost 3 bases and J 9 bases, leaving 12 bases between the germline ends. Germline loops: CDR1 DFQATT, CDR2 SNEGSKA (reference sequence). The CDR3 runs to 12 residues. CDR3 sequence (DNA): TGCAGTGCTAGCGGGAGTTTGGGTGAGCAGTTCTTC. This translates into CSASGSLGEQFF.

As to this clonotype: This may come from a read error, since a much larger clone is one base off. The gene calls are TRBV9 and TRBJ2-5; 9 bases fit TRBD1. Germline CDR1 and CDR2: SGDLS and YYNGEE. The CDR3 length is 18 residues. The V segment lost 4 bases and the J segment 11 bases; nucleotides outside the gene matches: 24. CDR3 sequence (DNA): TGTGCCAGCAGCCACAACGGACAGGGGCGACGGGAAGACTATGAGCAGTACTTC. Residues: CASSHNGQGRREDYEQYF.

In its sample, this clonotype was seen many times. The rearrangement uses TRBV10-3 and TRBJ2-7; D is ambiguous. The germline V and J ends were trimmed by 3 bases and 7 bases, with 13 bases remaining between them. Germline CDR1 reads ENHRY; CDR2 reads SYGVKD. The CDR3 runs 13 residues. The CDR3 DNA is TGTGCCATCAGTGATGAAGGTTTAGGTGAGCAGTACTTC. Amino acid sequence: CAISDEGLGEQYF.

The J gene is TRBJ2-6, the V gene TRBV6-6; D not certain. CDR3 length: 16 residues. Germline V gives CDR1 MNHNY, CDR2 SVGAGI (reference sequence). V was shortened by 0 bases and J by 9 bases, with 15 bases between the two germline ends. CDR3 DNA sequence: TGTGCCAGCAGTTACTCGACGAGAACAGTACACAACGTCCTGACTTTC. Protein product: CASSYSTRTVHNVLTF.

The genes are TRBV20-1 and TRBJ2-1, with 8 bases that match TRBD2. Looked up from germline, CDR1 is DFQATT and CDR2 is SNEGSKA (reference sequence). J gave up 13 bases and V 5 bases, and 16 bases lay outside the gene matches. The CDR3 is 14 residues long. The CDR3 region is CSARGGSVQETQFF. In DNA form, the CDR3 reads TGCAGTGCTCGGGGGGGTAGCGTCCAAGAGACCCAGTTCTTC.

This chain uses TRBV7-2 with TRBJ1-1; D possibly corresponds to TRBD1 (6 bases). V was trimmed by 5 bases and J by 6 bases, leaving 19 bases between them. This CDR3 is built from 15 residues. Per germline, CDR1 SGHTA and CDR2 FQGNSA. CDR3: CASSVRLGGRAEAFF. CDR3 DNA: TGTGCCAGCAGCGTTAGGCTCGGGGGCCGGGCTGAAGCTTTCTTT.

A few counts support this clonotype. The chain joins TRBV5-1 to TRBJ2-5, with D possibly being TRBD2 (5 bases). The CDR3 contains 14 residues. V dropped 5 bases and J dropped 11 bases, with 22 bases sitting between them. Germline values: CDR1 SGHRS, CDR2 YFSETQ. CDR3 in amino acids: CASRVELEYGEQYF. CDR3 in DNA: TGCGCCAGCAGGGTGGAACTAGAATATGGTGAGCAGTACTTC.

The chain recombines TRBV20-1 with TRBJ1-1; D ambiguous. Germline V CDR1 and CDR2: DFQATT, SNEGSKA (reference sequence). This CDR3 region has 15 residues. Trimming left V 1 base short and J 5 bases short, with 17 bases between. The CDR3 coding sequence is TGCAGTGCTAGAGGTGGAGTCCCCCTGGGGACTGAAGCTTTCTTT. This sequence encodes CSARGGVPLGTEAFF.